This section outlines one TCR beta chain sequence together with its context. Its antigen remains undetermined. Nothing much larger sits one base from this clone, and base qualities are not available. This record belongs to a study of OX40 agonist ivuxolimab in advanced cancers. With respect to the entire study: Ivuxolimab, which targeted the costimulatory receptor OX40 (CD134), was an agonistic, fully human IgG2 monoclonal antibody. Intravenous ivuxolimab was administered to patients every 2 weeks at six dose levels: 0.01, 0.1, 0.3, 1.5, 3 and 10 mg/kg. Of the 50 to 55 patients in dose escalation, about 19 had hepatocellular carcinoma, around 15 had melanoma, 9 had renal cell carcinoma and 9 had head and neck cancer. In the dose-escalation cohort, 65% to 90% of patients were male, and the mean age was approximately 60 years, with a range of roughly 20 to 85. Prior anti-PD-1, anti-PD-L1 or anti-CTLA-4 therapy was permitted, and checkpoint inhibitors had been received by under 50% of dose-escalation patients. Partial responses occurred in three dose-escalation patients: two with cutaneous melanoma and one with hepatocellular carcinoma. The purpose of peripheral TCRbeta sequencing was to test whether ivuxolimab changed TCR sequence diversity and led to clonal T-cell expansion. The paper covers the monotherapy dose-escalation part of the phase I ivuxolimab trial, which included N ≈ 50 patients.

The research as a whole found: Which antigens the clonally expanded peripheral T cells were specific for was not determined. At doses of 0.1 to 3.0 mg/kg, clonal expansion of both CD4+ and CD8+ T cells in blood was seen between baseline and week 6. Low levels of normalized T-cell clonal expansion were also seen in some nonresponding patients. Partial responders in the 0.1-3.0 mg/kg groups had among the lowest normalized peripheral clonal expansion, especially among CD8+ T cells. After ivuxolimab, expanded clones were on average more numerous among CD8+ T cells than among CD4+ T cells.

To sequence the TCRbeta CDR3 region, genomic DNA was isolated from the sorted cells. The immunoSEQ Assay was used to sequence the TCRbeta CDR3 regions. This is the immuneACCESS table as TCRdb keeps it, with only in-frame sequences that have V and J called. A part of the clones is gone; compared with another copy, unresolved V genes explain less than half, and the rest is unexplained. The sample table lists roughly 110,000 clones, under 95% of them with a count of one. Approximately 1.2% of the sample lies in the top ten. Patients with autoimmune disease history or receiving systemic immunosuppression were excluded from the trial. Peripheral blood for TCR sequencing was collected from all dose cohorts at baseline, on cycle 4 day 1, and on cycle 7 day 1. Samples came from an open-label, multicenter, first-in-human phase I dose-escalation trial of ivuxolimab. Adults with locally advanced or metastatic melanoma, renal cell, hepatocellular, or head and neck squamous cell carcinoma were enrolled in the trial. Before TCR sequencing, CD4+ and CD8+ T cells were separately sorted from peripheral blood.

The germline V gene yields SGHTA for CDR1 and FQGTGA for CDR2. The CDR3 spans 16 residues, from the cysteine through the phenylalanine. This entry keeps only the CDR3 DNA: 48 bases, framed from base 1. V gives up 2 bases and J gives up 9 bases, and the segment between their germline ends measures 20 bases. This receptor chain uses TRBV7-3 and TRBJ2-1; the D gene is possibly TRBD1, with 5 bases matching. This TCR was recovered from an adult with an advanced solid tumor such as melanoma, head and neck, liver or kidney cancer. Sequenced material: CD4+ or CD8+ T cells sorted from blood, taken in a trial of the OX40 agonist ivuxolimab. The CDR3 here reads CASSLSGMASEVEQFF. The DNA sequence reads TGTGCCAGCAGCTTATCAGGGATGGCTTCTGAGGTTGAGCAGTTCTTC. Reference TRBV7-3 and TRBJ2-1 genes cover what lies past the CDR3, so the full variable domain is GAGVSQTPSNKVTEKGKYVELRCDPISGHTALYWYRQSLGQGPEFLIYFQGTGAADDSGLPNDRFFAVRPEGSVSTLKIQRTERGDSAVYLCASSLSGMASEVEQFFGPGTRLTVL.